This is a list of T cell receptor beta chains from one sample in a study of blood T cells in healthy people across ages. TCRdb redid the calling of the 5' RACE reads with MiXCR, one entry per CDR3 protein. The sample gives under 2 million distinct CDR3 sequences, almost 35% of which show up once; about 10% is in the top ten. Specimen: blood. The receptors were sampled from a woman aged 25 to 39 in good health. Both conserved end residues are part of each CDR3. Fields, in order: CDR3 protein, CDR3 DNA, D gene, clone size, V gene, J gene. D genes are given only for firm matches. Size is omitted from some rows. Given values are once, few, many or a class for expanded clones.

CDR3aa: CATSRDQYSVRQPQHF; CDR3nt: TGTGCCACCAGCAGAGATCAATATTCCGTACGGCAGCCCCAGCATTTT; d_gene: -; abundance: few; v_gene: TRBV15; j_gene: TRBJ1-5
CDR3aa: CASSESGVPLLRKRGDYEQYF; CDR3nt: TGTGCCAGCAGTGAATCGGGGGTTCCTCTCCTCAGGAAGCGGGGAGACTACGAGCAGTACTTC; d_gene: TRBD2; abundance: -; v_gene: TRBV6-1; j_gene: TRBJ2-7
CDR3aa: CASGLHGWGEKRFF; CDR3nt: TGTGCCAGCGGATTACACGGGTGGGGGGAAAAACGGTTTTTT; d_gene: -; abundance: -; v_gene: TRBV6-5; j_gene: TRBJ1-4
CDR3aa: CSVGLGGSYEQYF; CDR3nt: TGCAGCGTTGGGTTGGGCGGCTCCTACGAGCAGTACTTC; d_gene: -; abundance: many; v_gene: TRBV29-1; j_gene: TRBJ2-7
CDR3aa: CASTPGWATEAFF; CDR3nt: TGTGCCAGCACCCCGGGGTGGGCCACTGAAGCTTTCTTT; d_gene: -; abundance: -; v_gene: TRBV7-9; j_gene: TRBJ1-1
CDR3aa: CASSYEFPPGEQYF; CDR3nt: TGCGCCAGCAGCTACGAGTTTCCCCCGGGGGAGCAGTACTTC; d_gene: -; abundance: -; v_gene: TRBV4-1; j_gene: TRBJ2-7
CDR3aa: CASSRTGLEAFF; CDR3nt: TGTGCCAGCAGTCGGACAGGGCTTGAAGCTTTCTTT; d_gene: TRBD1; abundance: -; v_gene: TRBV9; j_gene: TRBJ1-1
CDR3aa: CASSGTSGRAWTYEQYF; CDR3nt: TGTGCCAGCAGTGGGACTAGCGGGAGGGCCTGGACCTACGAGCAGTACTTC; d_gene: TRBD2; abundance: many; v_gene: TRBV28; j_gene: TRBJ2-7
CDR3aa: CASSQGGPGAYNEQFF; CDR3nt: TGTGCCAGCAGCCAAGGGGGGCCCGGAGCCTACAATGAGCAGTTCTTC; d_gene: -; abundance: -; v_gene: TRBV3-1; j_gene: TRBJ2-1
CDR3aa: CAGSLGGHFYEQYF; CDR3nt: TGTGCCGGCAGCTTGGGGGGCCACTTCTACGAGCAGTACTTC; d_gene: -; abundance: -; v_gene: TRBV5-6; j_gene: TRBJ2-7
CDR3aa: CASTIQAGIFYEQYF; CDR3nt: TGCGCCAGCACAATACAAGCGGGTATCTTTTACGAGCAGTACTTC; d_gene: -; abundance: -; v_gene: TRBV5-1; j_gene: TRBJ2-7
CDR3aa: CASSQFQLLAGNTGELFF; CDR3nt: TGTGCCAGCAGCCAGTTTCAATTACTAGCGGGGAACACCGGGGAGCTGTTTTTT; d_gene: TRBD2; abundance: few; v_gene: TRBV7-2; j_gene: TRBJ2-2
CDR3aa: CASSFFPTGGFGYTF; CDR3nt: TGTGCCAGCAGCTTTTTTCCCACAGGGGGCTTTGGCTACACCTTC; d_gene: TRBD1; abundance: -; v_gene: TRBV7-2; j_gene: TRBJ1-2
CDR3aa: CASSQRQIVDGVRTDTQYF; CDR3nt: TGTGCCAGCAGCCAGAGACAGATCGTCGACGGCGTCCGCACAGATACGCAGTATTTT; d_gene: -; abundance: few; v_gene: TRBV13; j_gene: TRBJ2-3
CDR3aa: CASSSGTGHLLNEQFF; CDR3nt: TGTGCCAGCAGTTCGGGAACAGGCCATTTACTCAATGAGCAGTTCTTC; d_gene: -; abundance: -; v_gene: TRBV12-3/TRBV12-4; j_gene: TRBJ2-1
CDR3aa: CASSTPRRRGGIMNEQFF; CDR3nt: TGTGCCAGCAGCACCCCCCGGAGGCGGGGGGGCATCATGAATGAGCAGTTCTTC; d_gene: TRBD2; abundance: few; v_gene: TRBV7-9; j_gene: TRBJ2-1
CDR3aa: CASSLGGDRSETQYF; CDR3nt: TGTGCCAGCAGCTTAGGGGGCGACAGGTCGGAGACCCAGTACTTC; d_gene: -; abundance: -; v_gene: TRBV7-6; j_gene: TRBJ2-5
CDR3aa: CSVEARDRTGELFF; CDR3nt: TGCAGCGTTGAAGCCCGGGACCGAACCGGGGAGCTGTTTTTT; d_gene: -; abundance: -; v_gene: TRBV29-1; j_gene: TRBJ2-2
CDR3aa: CASSRQLEQYF; CDR3nt: TGTGCCAGCAGTCGACAGCTAGAGCAGTACTTC; d_gene: -; abundance: few; v_gene: TRBV28; j_gene: TRBJ2-7
CDR3aa: CASSQSRREGLDEQYF; CDR3nt: TGCGCCAGCAGCCAAAGCCGGCGGGAGGGCCTGGACGAGCAGTACTTC; d_gene: TRBD2; abundance: few; v_gene: TRBV4-1; j_gene: TRBJ2-7
CDR3aa: CASSYSSGGKEQYF; CDR3nt: TGTGCCAGCAGTTACTCGAGTGGGGGGAAAGAGCAGTACTTC; d_gene: -; abundance: -; v_gene: TRBV6-5; j_gene: TRBJ2-7
CDR3aa: CASSIMAGGPLGDTQYF; CDR3nt: TGTGCCAGCAGTATTATGGCGGGGGGACCCCTCGGGGATACGCAGTATTTT; d_gene: TRBD2; abundance: -; v_gene: TRBV27; j_gene: TRBJ2-3
CDR3aa: CSARVPGDQPQHF; CDR3nt: TGCAGTGCTAGAGTTCCGGGAGATCAGCCCCAGCATTTT; d_gene: -; abundance: -; v_gene: TRBV20-1; j_gene: TRBJ1-5
CDR3aa: CASSLSPHTSGTYNEQFF; CDR3nt: TGTGCCAGCAGTTTATCCCCTCACACTAGCGGCACTTACAATGAGCAGTTCTTC; d_gene: TRBD2; abundance: few; v_gene: TRBV28; j_gene: TRBJ2-1
CDR3aa: CASSPPETGRDSPLHF; CDR3nt: TGTGCCAGCAGTCCCCCAGAGACAGGGCGAGATTCACCCCTCCACTTT; d_gene: TRBD1; abundance: few; v_gene: TRBV6-6; j_gene: TRBJ1-6
CDR3aa: CASGFRTDWGPGELFF; CDR3nt: TGTGCCAGCGGCTTTAGGACAGATTGGGGTCCCGGGGAGCTGTTTTTT; d_gene: -; abundance: -; v_gene: TRBV27; j_gene: TRBJ2-2
CDR3aa: CASSELAGLLNEQFF; CDR3nt: TGTGCCAGCAGTGAACTAGCGGGCTTACTCAATGAGCAGTTCTTC; d_gene: TRBD2; abundance: -; v_gene: TRBV6-1; j_gene: TRBJ2-1
CDR3aa: CASSLSTSGRLAKNIQYF; CDR3nt: TGTGCCAGCAGTTTGTCGACTAGCGGGAGGCTAGCCAAAAACATTCAGTACTTC; d_gene: TRBD2; abundance: -; v_gene: TRBV12-3/TRBV12-4; j_gene: TRBJ2-4
CDR3aa: CASSEEVGIPTDTQYF; CDR3nt: TGTGCCAGCAGTGAAGAGGTCGGGATACCCACAGATACGCAGTATTTT; d_gene: -; abundance: -; v_gene: TRBV2; j_gene: TRBJ2-3
CDR3aa: CAGSPTSGSSYNEQFF; CDR3nt: TGCGCCGGCAGCCCTACTAGCGGGAGCTCCTACAATGAGCAGTTCTTC; d_gene: TRBD2; abundance: -; v_gene: TRBV5-1; j_gene: TRBJ2-1
CDR3aa: CSARGLAGSIYEQYF; CDR3nt: TGCAGTGCTAGAGGGCTAGCGGGGAGTATCTACGAGCAGTACTTC; d_gene: TRBD2; abundance: few; v_gene: TRBV20-1; j_gene: TRBJ2-7
CDR3aa: CSALPGADTQYF; CDR3nt: TGCAGTGCCCTACCAGGTGCAGACACGCAGTATTTT; d_gene: -; abundance: -; v_gene: TRBV20-1; j_gene: TRBJ2-3
CDR3aa: CASRERQDNQPQHF; CDR3nt: TGCGCCAGCAGGGAGAGACAAGACAATCAGCCCCAGCATTTT; d_gene: -; abundance: -; v_gene: TRBV10-1; j_gene: TRBJ1-5
CDR3aa: CASSSAVVGGISNQPQHF; CDR3nt: TGTGCCAGCAGTTCCGCCGTAGTGGGTGGAATTAGCAATCAGCCCCAGCATTTT; d_gene: -; abundance: -; v_gene: TRBV6-2/TRBV6-3; j_gene: TRBJ1-5
CDR3aa: CASEGWDTEAFF; CDR3nt: TGTGCCAGTGAAGGGTGGGACACTGAAGCTTTCTTT; d_gene: -; abundance: once; v_gene: TRBV6-1; j_gene: TRBJ1-1
CDR3aa: CASSPPSSNTEAFF; CDR3nt: TGTGCCAGCTCACCACCCTCCTCAAACACTGAAGCTTTCTTT; d_gene: -; abundance: few; v_gene: TRBV18; j_gene: TRBJ1-1
CDR3aa: CSARDSTRKADSPLHF; CDR3nt: TGCAGTGCTAGAGACTCAACCCGCAAGGCGGACTCACCCCTCCACTTT; d_gene: -; abundance: -; v_gene: TRBV20-1; j_gene: TRBJ1-6
CDR3aa: CASSLAGQYNEKLFF; CDR3nt: TGCGCCAGCAGCTTGGCGGGACAGTATAATGAAAAACTGTTTTTT; d_gene: TRBD1; abundance: -; v_gene: TRBV5-1; j_gene: TRBJ1-4
CDR3aa: CASSQGERGLYNEQFF; CDR3nt: TGTGCCAGCAGCCAGGGGGAAAGGGGCCTATACAATGAGCAGTTCTTC; d_gene: TRBD1; abundance: few; v_gene: TRBV9; j_gene: TRBJ2-1
CDR3aa: CSARETGLAGGQETQYF; CDR3nt: TGCAGTGCTAGAGAGACCGGACTAGCGGGGGGGCAAGAGACCCAGTACTTC; d_gene: TRBD2; abundance: -; v_gene: TRBV20-1; j_gene: TRBJ2-5
CDR3aa: CASSLGPPMEAFF; CDR3nt: TGTGCCAGCAGTTTAGGGCCCCCCATGGAAGCTTTCTTT; d_gene: -; abundance: few; v_gene: TRBV28; j_gene: TRBJ1-1
CDR3aa: CASSWRGAEDADTQYF; CDR3nt: TGCGCCAGCTCCTGGAGGGGGGCCGAAGACGCAGATACGCAGTATTTT; d_gene: -; abundance: few; v_gene: TRBV5-1; j_gene: TRBJ2-3
CDR3aa: CASSPVRGEETQYF; CDR3nt: TGTGCCAGCTCACCAGTGAGGGGTGAAGAGACCCAGTACTTC; d_gene: -; abundance: -; v_gene: TRBV18; j_gene: TRBJ2-5
CDR3aa: CASKRQGRNEQFF; CDR3nt: TGTGCCAGTAAAAGACAGGGACGGAATGAGCAGTTCTTC; d_gene: TRBD1; abundance: -; v_gene: TRBV28; j_gene: TRBJ2-1
CDR3aa: CSATHTGGDYGYTF; CDR3nt: TGCAGTGCAACTCACACGGGAGGCGACTATGGCTACACCTTC; d_gene: -; abundance: -; v_gene: TRBV20-1; j_gene: TRBJ1-2
CDR3aa: CASRETGTGANVLTF; CDR3nt: TGTGCCAGCAGGGAAACAGGGACTGGGGCCAACGTCCTGACTTTC; d_gene: -; abundance: -; v_gene: TRBV28; j_gene: TRBJ2-6
CDR3aa: CSAPLAGARYEQYF; CDR3nt: TGCAGTGCTCCTCTAGCGGGGGCTCGCTACGAGCAGTACTTC; d_gene: TRBD2; abundance: few; v_gene: TRBV20-1; j_gene: TRBJ2-7
CDR3aa: CAGSEQGFHEQYF; CDR3nt: TGTGCCGGCAGCGAACAGGGTTTCCACGAGCAGTACTTC; d_gene: -; abundance: -; v_gene: TRBV11-1; j_gene: TRBJ2-7
CDR3aa: CSAAGGPETQYF; CDR3nt: TGCAGCGCCGCCGGGGGACCAGAGACCCAGTACTTC; d_gene: -; abundance: -; v_gene: TRBV29-1; j_gene: TRBJ2-5
CDR3aa: CASRGAVDSPLHF; CDR3nt: TGTGCCAGCAGGGGGGCAGTGGATTCACCCCTCCACTTT; d_gene: -; abundance: -; v_gene: TRBV7-9; j_gene: TRBJ1-6
CDR3aa: CASSKSWRGIRLTSTDTQYF; CDR3nt: TGTGCCAGCAGCAAAAGTTGGAGGGGGATCAGGCTTACCAGCACAGATACGCAGTATTTT; d_gene: -; abundance: -; v_gene: TRBV21-1; j_gene: TRBJ2-3
CDR3aa: CSVGLAEYEQYF; CDR3nt: TGCAGCGTGGGACTAGCGGAGTACGAGCAGTACTTC; d_gene: TRBD2; abundance: -; v_gene: TRBV29-1; j_gene: TRBJ2-7
CDR3aa: CASTCRNSGTGDSPLHF; CDR3nt: TGTGCCAGCACCTGCCGCAATTCCGGGACAGGGGACTCACCCCTCCACTTT; d_gene: -; abundance: few; v_gene: TRBV21-1; j_gene: TRBJ1-6
CDR3aa: CATGLAGRYNEQFF; CDR3nt: TGTGCCACCGGACTAGCGGGAAGGTACAATGAGCAGTTCTTC; d_gene: TRBD2; abundance: few; v_gene: TRBV12-3/TRBV12-4; j_gene: TRBJ2-1
CDR3aa: CASSQDRGGRAGYEQFF; CDR3nt: TGTGCCAGCAGCCAAGATCGCGGCGGGAGGGCCGGTTATGAGCAGTTCTTC; d_gene: TRBD2; abundance: few; v_gene: TRBV4-2; j_gene: TRBJ2-1
CDR3aa: CSVNPTSGGTDTQYF; CDR3nt: TGCAGCGTTAACCCGACTAGCGGGGGGACAGATACGCAGTATTTT; d_gene: TRBD2; abundance: many; v_gene: TRBV29-1; j_gene: TRBJ2-3